These 7 T cell receptor beta chains share one sample of origin, sequenced in a study of shared clonotypes between healthy human individuals. Some clones are missing from TCRdb's copy, which holds only in-frame ones; the method was immunoSEQ multiplex PCR. The table includes over 2 million clones, 90% to 95% detected once. The sample was naive CD4+ T cells sorted from blood. Sample subset: CD45RA+ positively selected. The receptors stem from a man younger than 35 in good health.

The chain has TRBV6-6 and TRBJ1-4; tentatively, D is TRBD1 (5 bases). Per germline, CDR1 MNHNY and CDR2 SVGAGI (reference sequence). V was clipped by 7 bases and J by 8 bases, with 20 bases between them. This CDR3 spans 15 amino acids. CDR3 residues: CASTESPGLGEKLFF. The CDR3 bases are TGTGCCAGCACCGAAAGCCCAGGGCTAGGGGAAAAACTGTTTTTT.

The V gene is TRBV30, the J gene TRBJ2-3, with 9 bases that match TRBD2. Germline trimming cut 8 bases from V and 3 bases from J; bases unmatched to any gene: 15. This CDR3 spans 16 amino acids. The germline V gene encodes CDR1 GTSNPN and CDR2 SVGIG (reference sequence). CDR3 amino acids: CAGGNFPAGGTDTQYF. The DNA of the CDR3 is TGTGCCGGGGGGAATTTCCCCGCGGGAGGGACAGATACGCAGTATTTT.

Here the CDR3 reads CASSSGTGVEQYF. The DNA for the CDR3 is TGTGCCAGCAGCTCTGGGACAGGAGTTGAGCAGTACTTC. J is TRBJ2-7 and V is TRBV7-2; 8 bases agree with TRBD1. This CDR3 comprises 13 residues. CDR1 is SGHTA, CDR2 FQGNSA, per germline. Trimming removed 4 bases from V and 7 bases from J; junction bases left unmatched: 6.

This clone has only one observation. J is TRBJ1-1 and V is TRBV19, with TRBD1 as a possible D gene (6 bases). CDR3 length equals 15 residues. The ends were cut back, 5 bases at V and 5 bases at J, with 18 bases in the middle. The germline V gene has CDR1 LNHDA and CDR2 SQIVND (reference sequence). The CDR3 DNA reads as TGTGCCAGTAGTCCCCAACGGACAGTCGGAACTGAAGCTTTCTTT. Residues: CASSPQRTVGTEAFF.

The V and J genes are TRBV19 and TRBJ2-7; 9 positions match TRBD1. V was clipped by 1 base and J by 7 bases; unmatched bases: 8. The CDR3 has 15 amino acids. CDR1 is LNHDA and CDR2 is SQIVND in the germline V gene (reference sequence). The CDR3 bases are TGTGCCAGTAGTATAGTCGGGACAGGGTCGAGGGAGCAGTACTTC. Translated, it gives CASSIVGTGSREQYF.

The chain is built from TRBV5-4 and TRBJ2-3; possibly TRBD2 for D (7 bases). The CDR3 is 14 amino acids. Germline CDR1 reads SGHNT; CDR2 reads YYREEE (reference sequence). V dropped 0 bases and J dropped 4 bases, with 9 bases sitting between them. The CDR3 protein is CASSLGGGPDTQYF. CDR3 nucleotide sequence: TGTGCCAGCAGCTTGGGGGGGGGCCCAGATACGCAGTATTTT. The variable domain in full, completed from reference TRBV5-4 and TRBJ2-3, reads ETGVTQSPTHLIKTRGQQVTLRCSSQSGHNTVSWYQQALGQGPQFIFQYYREEENGRGNFPPRFSGLQFPNYSSELNVNALELDDSALYLCASSLGGGPDTQYFGPGTRLTVL.

The rearrangement joins TRBV18 to TRBJ2-1; D gene unclear. V lost 5 bases, J lost 5 bases, and 10 bases lay in between. The CDR3 has 13 amino acids. The V gene's germline CDR1 is KGHSH and CDR2 LQKENI. The CDR3 DNA reads TGTGCCAGCTCAGAGTATTTGGACAATGAGCAGTTCTTC. Protein: CASSEYLDNEQFF.